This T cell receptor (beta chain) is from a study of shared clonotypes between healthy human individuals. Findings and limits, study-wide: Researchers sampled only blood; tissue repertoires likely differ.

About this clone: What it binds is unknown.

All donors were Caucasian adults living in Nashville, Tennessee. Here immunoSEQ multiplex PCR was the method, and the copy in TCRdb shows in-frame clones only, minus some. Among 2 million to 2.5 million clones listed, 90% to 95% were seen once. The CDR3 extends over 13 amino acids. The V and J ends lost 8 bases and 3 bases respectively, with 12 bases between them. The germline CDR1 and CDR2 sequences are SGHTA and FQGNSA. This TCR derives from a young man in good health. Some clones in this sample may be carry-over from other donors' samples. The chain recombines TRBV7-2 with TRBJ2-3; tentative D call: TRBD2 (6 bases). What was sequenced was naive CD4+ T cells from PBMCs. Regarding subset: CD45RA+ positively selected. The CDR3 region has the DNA TGTGCCAGCGGACGGGAGTCGACAGATACGCAGTATTTT. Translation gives CASGRESTDTQYF. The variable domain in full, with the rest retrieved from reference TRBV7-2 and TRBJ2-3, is GAGVSQSPSNKVTEKGKDVELRCDPISGHTALYWYRQSLGQGLEFLIYFQGNSAPDKSGLPSDRFSAERTGGSVSTLTIQRTQQEDSAVYLCASGRESTDTQYFGPGTRLTVL.